Given below is one TCR beta chain in context. As yet, its antigen is unknown. The data stem from a study of post-analysis software for immune sequencing data. Study-level points and caveats: Samples sharing a preparation batch grouped tightly together when assessed by F measure.

Prepared libraries of TCR beta cDNA carried unique molecular identifiers. TCRdb fed the PCR reads into MiXCR, producing one record per CDR3 protein. The data contain about 570,000 distinct CDR3 sequences, 30% to 40% of them singletons. This clonotype originated in a girl aged 2-17 years with multiple sclerosis. The sample taken for sequencing was blood.

As DNA, the CDR3 is TGTGCCAGCAGACTTTGGGAGGGGAGAGGCTACACCTTC. Protein sequence: CASRLWEGRGYTF. The V and J genes are TRBV7-9 and TRBJ1-2, with D perhaps TRBD1 (5 bases). CDR1 is SEHNR and CDR2 is FQNEAQ in the germline V gene (reference sequence). The V and J ends lost 6 bases and 8 bases respectively, with 16 bases between them. The CDR3 loop spans 13 amino acids.